The 23 T cell receptor beta chains listed next were all sequenced from one sample in a study of post-analysis software for immune sequencing data (dated by TCRdb to 2015 to 2017). The library was generated by PCR. The sequencer was an Illumina HiSeq 2500. To reduce PCR and sequencing biases, unique molecular identifiers were incorporated into the TCR beta cDNA libraries. TCRdb cleaned the public reads at Q25 with fastp, built clones with MiXCR and kept in-frame beta chains. Entries are consolidated by CDR3 protein sequence, retaining the most common genes and DNA. This sample lists about 680,000 distinct CDR3 sequences; approximately 59% were detected once. Around 11% of the sample is in the top ten clones. No cognate antigen is known for these TCRs. On the study overall, not on this receptor specifically: A handful of TRBV segments, including TRBV5-6, TRBV5-1 and TRBV20-1, were significantly more frequent in patients than controls.

The sequenced sample consisted of blood. The source of these receptors is a girl aged 2-10 years with multiple sclerosis.

The V call is TRBV9, the J call TRBJ1-4; D remains ambiguous. The CDR3 sequence is 17 residues long. V lost 0 bases and J lost 1, with 13 bases in between. Per germline, CDR1 SGDLS and CDR2 YYNGEE. CDR3 protein: CASSVDALVGTNEKLFF. The CDR3 nucleotides are TGTGCCAGCAGCGTAGACGCCCTGGTCGGAACTAATGAAAAACTGTTTTTT.

The V gene is TRBV24-1, the J gene TRBJ2-1; D is unclear. CDR3 length: 16 residues. Germline assignment: CDR1 KGHDR and CDR2 SFDVKD. Trimming pared 4 bases from V and 0 bases from J, leaving 12 bases between. The CDR3 region is CATSDPQARSYNEQFF. CDR3 coding DNA: TGTGCCACCAGTGACCCACAAGCCCGCTCCTACAATGAGCAGTTCTTC.

The chain joins TRBV5-1 to TRBJ2-2; D not certain. Trimming pared 4 bases from V and 7 bases from J, leaving 5 bases between. CDR1 and CDR2 from the germline V gene are SGHRS and YFSETQ. This CDR3 comprises 11 residues. The CDR3, as DNA: TGCGCCAGCAGCAGAGGCGGGGAGCTGTTTTTT. It translates to CASSRGGELFF.

In nucleotides, the CDR3 is TGTGCCAGCGGACTAGCCCGACGGGAGCAGTTCTTC. This encodes CASGLARREQFF. The rearrangement links TRBV12-3 or TRBV12-4 to TRBJ2-1; TRBD2 aligns across 8 bases. The ends lost 8 bases at V and 10 bases at J; junction bases unmatched: 7. CDR3 length: 12 amino acids.

The chain carries TRBV7-9 and TRBJ2-5; D may correspond to TRBD1 or TRBD2 (5 bases each). The J call may be mistaken, given a closer DNA end match to TRBJ2-7. Germline V gene sequence: CDR1 SEHNR, CDR2 FQNEAQ (reference sequence). This CDR3 contains 13 residues. The CDR3 DNA follows: TGTGCCAGCAGCCCCGTAGGGACCCACGAGCAGTACTTC. This sequence encodes CASSPVGTHEQYF.

This clonotype was found a few times. The chain recombines TRBV29-1 with TRBJ2-7; TRBD2 aligns across 7 bases. The DNA end is more similar to TRBJ2-5, so the J call may be wrong. Germline loops: CDR1 SQVTM, CDR2 ANQGSEA. This CDR3 has 12 residues. The CDR3 DNA reads as TGCAGCGCTGGGGGGGAAGGGGAGACCCAGTACTTC. Translated: CSAGGEGETQYF.

This clonotype has a handful of counts. The chain uses TRBV10-3 and TRBJ1-2; possibly TRBD1 for D (6 bases). Germline loops: CDR1 ENHRY, CDR2 SYGVKD. The CDR3 is 12 amino acids. V lost 6 bases and J 6 bases, leaving 11 bases between the germline ends. CDR3 in amino acids: CAISPNRDGYTF. In DNA, the CDR3 is TGTGCCATCAGCCCAAACAGGGATGGCTACACCTTC.

CDR3 loop: CASSLFLAGGYPNEQFF. The CDR3 DNA sequence: TGCGCCAGCAGCTTGTTCCTAGCGGGGGGGTACCCCAATGAGCAGTTCTTC. The chain has TRBV5-1 and TRBJ2-1, with 12 bases identical to TRBD2. Germline V gene sequence: CDR1 SGHRS, CDR2 YFSETQ. The V gene end was trimmed by 1 base and the J gene end by 6 bases; junction bases not matched to a gene: 8. This CDR3 is built from 17 residues.

The chain has TRBV20-1 and TRBJ2-7, with TRBD2 matching over 7 bases. Trimming cost V 1 base and J 5 bases; bases outside gene matches: 11. This CDR3 region has 15 residues. Germline V gives CDR1 DFQATT, CDR2 SNEGSKA (reference sequence). CDR3 nucleotide sequence: TGCAGTGCTAGAGGCGGTCAAGGGGCGGGAGACGAGCAGTACTTC. Translation: CSARGGQGAGDEQYF.

The chain links TRBV20-1 to TRBJ2-3; 12 bases are a match to TRBD2. Germline V gives CDR1 DFQATT, CDR2 SNEGSKA (reference sequence). Losses at the gene ends were 1 base for V and 1 base for J; bases not matched to a gene: 9. The CDR3 contains 18 residues. The CDR3 nucleotides are TGCAGTGCTAGAGTACTAGCGGGAGGTCTGTCCCGCACAGATACGCAGTATTTT. Protein: CSARVLAGGLSRTDTQYF.

This clonotype was picked up a small number of times. The chain joins TRBV3-1 to TRBJ2-3, with D uncertain. The germline CDR1 and CDR2 sequences are LGHDT and YNNKEL (reference sequence). This CDR3 has 12 residues. V dropped 1 base and J dropped 5 bases, with 4 bases sitting between them. The CDR3 DNA reads as TGTGCCAGCAGCCAAGTGGAAGATACGCAGTATTTT. It yields the protein CASSQVEDTQYF.

This chain joins TRBV10-3 and TRBJ2-3; TRBD2 matches 16 bases. The germline V gene encodes CDR1 ENHRY and CDR2 SYGVKD. The CDR3 is made up of 19 amino acids. Unmatched junction bases numbered 10, after V lost 3 bases and J lost 4 bases. The CDR3 is CAISDSGTSGRASPDTQYF. For the CDR3, the DNA is TGTGCCATCAGTGACTCCGGGACTAGCGGGAGGGCCAGTCCAGATACGCAGTATTTT.

This rearrangement joins TRBV6-1 to TRBJ1-1; the D gene is possibly TRBD1 (5 bases). Trimming left V 2 bases short and J 2 bases short, with 12 bases between. In germline, CDR1 is MNHNS, CDR2 SASEGT. The CDR3 has 15 amino acids. The CDR3 coding sequence is TGTGCCAGCAGTGAAATGTGGACACCTAACACTGAAGCTTTCTTT. This codes for CASSEMWTPNTEAFF.

This clonotype has only one observation. V and J are TRBV2 and TRBJ1-1; D remains ambiguous. The CDR3 sequence is 14 residues long. Germline assignment: CDR1 SNHLY and CDR2 FYNNEI. Trimming left V 3 bases short and J 0 bases short, with 8 bases between. The CDR3 DNA reads as TGTGCCAGCAGTGACGGGTTCATGAACACTGAAGCTTTCTTT. Encoded protein: CASSDGFMNTEAFF.

The chain carries TRBV18 and TRBJ2-3, with 8 bases aligning to TRBD2. Germline assignment: CDR1 KGHSH and CDR2 LQKENI. The ends lost 3 bases at V and 4 bases at J; junction bases unmatched: 15. This CDR3 comprises 18 residues. The CDR3 loop reads CASSPKNRSGSRADTQYF. In nucleotides, the CDR3 is TGTGCCAGCTCACCGAAGAACAGGAGCGGGAGTAGGGCAGATACGCAGTATTTT.

This clonotype was detected once. V and J are TRBV29-1 and TRBJ1-5; maybe TRBD1 (6 bases). CDR3 length: 14 residues. Trimming stripped 5 bases from V and 5 bases from J, with 16 bases between. Germline CDR1 SQVTM, CDR2 ANQGSEA. Here the CDR3 DNA reads TGCAGCGTTAGGACGGAGGGGGTCGATCAGCCCCAGCATTTT. As protein: CSVRTEGVDQPQHF.

The rearrangement links TRBV10-3 to TRBJ2-7; D tentatively fits TRBD1 or TRBD2 (5 bases each). The J call may be wrong; the DNA end is better matched by TRBJ2-5. Germline lookup yields CDR1 ENHRY and CDR2 SYGVKD. The CDR3 extends over 12 amino acids. The CDR3 DNA follows: TGTGCCGCCTCGGGACCCAGAGAGACCCAGTACTTC. It yields the protein CAASGPRETQYF.

CDR3 sequence (DNA): TGCAGTGCCGTAAGCCCCGCGCGGAAGACCCAGTACTTC. Protein: CSAVSPARKTQYF. The rearrangement links TRBV20-1 to TRBJ2-7, with D uncertain. The J call may be in error: the DNA end matches TRBJ2-5 better. The length of the CDR3 is 13 residues. CDR1 and CDR2 from the germline V gene are DFQATT and SNEGSKA (reference sequence).

This clonotype was counted once. The chain recombines TRBV12-5 with TRBJ2-5; TRBD1 agrees at 9 bases. The V gene end was trimmed by 2 bases and the J gene end by 1 base; junction bases not matched to a gene: 5. The germline gives CDR1 LGHNT, CDR2 FRNRAP. The length of the CDR3 is 16 residues. CDR3 sequence reads: CASGLPRDRAQETQYF. CDR3 bases: TGTGCTAGTGGTTTGCCCCGGGACAGGGCCCAAGAGACCCAGTACTTC.

There are a few counts of this clonotype. Here the CDR3 DNA reads TGCAGTGCTAGTAGGGGTGGGGAGCAGGCAGATACGCAGTATTTT. This sequence encodes CSASRGGEQADTQYF. The genes are TRBV20-1 and TRBJ2-3, with D possibly being TRBD1 or TRBD2 (5 bases each). The CDR3 covers 15 residues. Germline CDR1 is DFQATT and CDR2 is SNEGSKA (reference sequence). Trimming cost V 3 bases and J 4 bases, with 17 bases left between them.

The rearrangement joins TRBV4-3 to TRBJ2-1; D call uncertain. The V gene's germline CDR1 is LGHNA and CDR2 YSLEER. The germline V and J ends were trimmed by 0 bases and 2 bases, with 8 bases remaining between them. The CDR3 contains 15 residues. The DNA of the CDR3 is TGCGCCAGCAGCCAAGATCGGGTGGCCTACAATGAGCAGTTCTTC. It is translated as CASSQDRVAYNEQFF.

This chain uses TRBV4-2 with TRBJ2-1; no clear D gene. TRBJ2-7 explains the end of the DNA better; the J call may be wrong. The length of the CDR3 is 12 residues. Germline CDR1 LGHNA, CDR2 YNFKEQ. The CDR3 spells CASSQVGNEQYF. The CDR3 DNA follows: TGTGCCAGCAGCCAAGTCGGCAATGAGCAGTACTTC.

The CDR3 DNA reads TGCAGTGCTCCCCGACAGTTTCAAGAGACCCAGTACTTC. This sequence encodes CSAPRQFQETQYF. The rearrangement links TRBV20-1 to TRBJ2-5, with D possibly matching TRBD1 (5 bases). The CDR3 sequence is 13 residues long. Germline V gene sequence: CDR1 DFQATT, CDR2 SNEGSKA (reference sequence). V shed 5 bases and J shed 2 bases, with 12 bases lying between them.